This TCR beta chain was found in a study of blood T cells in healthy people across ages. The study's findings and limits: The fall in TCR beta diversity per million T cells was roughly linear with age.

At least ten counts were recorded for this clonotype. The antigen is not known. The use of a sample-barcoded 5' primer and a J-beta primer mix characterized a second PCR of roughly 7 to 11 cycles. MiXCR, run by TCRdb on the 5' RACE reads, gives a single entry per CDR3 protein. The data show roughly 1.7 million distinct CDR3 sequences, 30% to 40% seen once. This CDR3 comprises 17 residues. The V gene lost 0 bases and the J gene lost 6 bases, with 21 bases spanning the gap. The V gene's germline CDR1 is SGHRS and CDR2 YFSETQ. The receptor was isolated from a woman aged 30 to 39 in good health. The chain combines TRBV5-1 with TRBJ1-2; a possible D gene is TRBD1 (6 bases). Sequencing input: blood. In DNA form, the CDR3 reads TGCGCCAGCAGCTTGGTCCAGGGGAGCGGACCTAAGGATGGCTACACCTTC. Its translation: CASSLVQGSGPKDGYTF.